The following is a T cell receptor beta chain sequence with its context. Its antigen is not identified. Trimming left V 0 bases short and J 4 bases short, with 12 bases between. The CDR3 is 16 residues long. Per the germline V gene, CDR1 is LGHNA and CDR2 is YSLEER. The protocol was immunoSEQ multiplex PCR, while the TCRdb copy is restricted to in-frame clones and leaves out a portion. The repertoire has around 30,000 clones, under 90% of them found once; the top ten carry approximately 0.43%. This sample is part of a study of regulatory dendritic cells for organ transplantation. General study results and limits: Alloreactive memory CD8+ T cell pools varied considerably between individuals. Regulatory dendritic cells appeared to expand memory CD8+ clones less than mature ones.

CD4+ or CD8+ T cells were sorted as naive CD45RA+ or memory CD45RO+. This chain joins TRBV4-3 and TRBJ2-2; perhaps TRBD2 as D (6 bases). Material for sequencing was naive CD8+ T cells from blood. Regarding subset: CD45RA+ naive T cells. This clonotype was sampled from a human donor in good health. The CDR3 sequence: CASSQDWGDGTGELFF. CDR3 in DNA: TGCGCCAGCAGCCAAGATTGGGGGGATGGCACCGGGGAGCTGTTTTTT.